This T cell receptor beta chain is drawn from a study of cytomegalovirus exposure and HLA in healthy donors. The junction had 3 bases not matched to a gene; V was cut back by 6 bases and J by 3 bases. The length of the CDR3 is 14 residues. CDR1 KGHSH and CDR2 LQKENI come from the germline V gene. Findings and limits, study-wide: Most TCR sequences were rare, but some public TCRs occurred in many donors. The classifier was said to identify cytomegalovirus status with high specificity and sensitivity.

As regards this clone: Antigen specificity is unknown.

Profiling relied on immunoSEQ multiplex PCR, and the TCRdb table lists in-frame clones only, not all of them. The table has 220,000 or so clones, over 80% seen once. The TCR sequence derives from a woman in her thirties in good health and CMV-seropositive. Sample: PBMCs. This sequence joins TRBV18 and TRBJ1-5; TRBD1 agrees at 9 bases. The CDR3 coding sequence is TGTGCCAGCTCGGGACAGGGCCACAATCAGCCCCAGCATTTT. Its translation: CASSGQGHNQPQHF.